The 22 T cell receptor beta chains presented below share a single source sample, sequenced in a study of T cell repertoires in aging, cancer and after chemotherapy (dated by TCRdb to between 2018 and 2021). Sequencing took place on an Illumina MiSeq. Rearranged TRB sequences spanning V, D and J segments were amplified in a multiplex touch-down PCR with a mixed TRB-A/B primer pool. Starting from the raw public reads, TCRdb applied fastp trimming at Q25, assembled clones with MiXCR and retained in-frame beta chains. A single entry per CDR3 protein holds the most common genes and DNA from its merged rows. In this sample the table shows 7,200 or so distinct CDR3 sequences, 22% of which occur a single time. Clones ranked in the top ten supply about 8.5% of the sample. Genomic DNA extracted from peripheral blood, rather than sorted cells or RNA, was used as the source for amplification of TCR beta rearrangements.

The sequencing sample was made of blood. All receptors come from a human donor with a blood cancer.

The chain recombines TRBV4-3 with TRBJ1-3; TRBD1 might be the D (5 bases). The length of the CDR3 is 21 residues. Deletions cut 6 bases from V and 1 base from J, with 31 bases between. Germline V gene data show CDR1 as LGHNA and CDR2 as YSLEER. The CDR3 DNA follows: TGCGCCAGCAGTCTCATAGCGGGAGGGGAATTGGTGTTAAGGTCTGGAAACACCATATATTTT. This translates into CASSLIAGGELVLRSGNTIYF.

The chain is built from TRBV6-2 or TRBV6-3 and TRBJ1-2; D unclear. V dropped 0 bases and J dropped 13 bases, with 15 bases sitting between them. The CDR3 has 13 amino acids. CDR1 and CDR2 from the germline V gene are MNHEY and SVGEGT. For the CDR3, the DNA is TGTGCCAGCAGTTACTCGAGTCTCGAGGCTAGCACCTTC. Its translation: CASSYSSLEASTF.

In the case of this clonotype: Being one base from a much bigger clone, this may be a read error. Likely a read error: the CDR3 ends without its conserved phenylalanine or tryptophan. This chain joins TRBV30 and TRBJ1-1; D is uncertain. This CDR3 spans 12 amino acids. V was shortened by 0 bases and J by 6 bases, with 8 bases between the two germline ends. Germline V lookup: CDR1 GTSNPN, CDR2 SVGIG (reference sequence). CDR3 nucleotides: TGTGCCTGGAGTGTACGGCTGGCTGAAGCTTTCCTT. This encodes CAWSVRLAEAFL.

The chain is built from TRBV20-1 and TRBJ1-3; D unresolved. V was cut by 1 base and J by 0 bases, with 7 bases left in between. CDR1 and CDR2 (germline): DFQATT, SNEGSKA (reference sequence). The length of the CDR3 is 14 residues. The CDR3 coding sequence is TGCAGTGCTAGAGGGGAACCCTCTGGAAACACCATATATTTT. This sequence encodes CSARGEPSGNTIYF.

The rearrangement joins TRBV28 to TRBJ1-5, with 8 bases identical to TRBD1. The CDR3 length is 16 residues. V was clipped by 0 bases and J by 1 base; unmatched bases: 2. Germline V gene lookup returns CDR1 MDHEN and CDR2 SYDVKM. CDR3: CASSLWQGASNQPQHF. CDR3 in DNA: TGTGCCAGCAGTTTATGGCAGGGGGCGAGCAATCAGCCCCAGCATTTT.

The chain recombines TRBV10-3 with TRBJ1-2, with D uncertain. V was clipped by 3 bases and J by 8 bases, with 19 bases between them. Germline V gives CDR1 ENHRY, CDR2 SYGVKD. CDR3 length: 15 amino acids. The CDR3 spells CAISERSLAPGGYTF. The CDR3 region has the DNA TGTGCCATCAGTGAAAGGAGTTTGGCCCCTGGGGGCTACACCTTC.

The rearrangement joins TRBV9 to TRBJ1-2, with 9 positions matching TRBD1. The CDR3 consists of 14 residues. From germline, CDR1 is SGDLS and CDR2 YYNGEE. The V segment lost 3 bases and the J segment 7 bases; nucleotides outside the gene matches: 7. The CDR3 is CASSGPGQGPGYTF. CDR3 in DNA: TGTGCCAGCAGCGGGCCGGGACAGGGTCCTGGCTACACCTTC.

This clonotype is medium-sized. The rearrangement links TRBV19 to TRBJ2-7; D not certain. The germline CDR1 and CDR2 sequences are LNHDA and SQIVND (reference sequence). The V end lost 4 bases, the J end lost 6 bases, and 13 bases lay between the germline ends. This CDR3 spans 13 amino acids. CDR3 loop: CASSTHTPGEQYF. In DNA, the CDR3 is TGTGCCAGTAGTACTCATACCCCCGGCGAGCAGTACTTC.

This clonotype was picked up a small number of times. The CDR3 DNA is TGTGCCAGCAGCTTAGTAGGCTCCCGCACAGATACGCAGTATTTT. Its translation: CASSLVGSRTDTQYF. The V and J genes are TRBV7-9 and TRBJ2-3; no reliable D call. The germline V gene has CDR1 SEHNR and CDR2 FQNEAQ (reference sequence). The CDR3 sequence is 15 residues long. The V end was cut by 1 base, the J end by 1 base, with 9 bases between.

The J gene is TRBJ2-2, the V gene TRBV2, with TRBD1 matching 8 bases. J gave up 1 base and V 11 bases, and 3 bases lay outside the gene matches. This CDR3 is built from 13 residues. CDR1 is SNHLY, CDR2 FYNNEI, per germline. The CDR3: CAGQGQNTGELFF. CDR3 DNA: TGTGCCGGACAGGGACAGAACACCGGGGAGCTGTTTTTT.

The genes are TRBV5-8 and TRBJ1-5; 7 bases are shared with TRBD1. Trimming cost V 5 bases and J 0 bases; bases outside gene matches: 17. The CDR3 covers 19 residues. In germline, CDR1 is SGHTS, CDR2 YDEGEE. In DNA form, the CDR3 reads TGTGCCAGCAGTCTGACTCGGGACAGCCGTCGTGGTAGCAATCAGCCCCAGCATTTT. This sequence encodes CASSLTRDSRRGSNQPQHF. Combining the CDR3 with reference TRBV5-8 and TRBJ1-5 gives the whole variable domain EAGVTQSPTHLIKTRGQQATLRCSPISGHTSVYWYQQALGLGLQFLLWYDEGEERNRGNFPPRFSGRQFPNYSSELNVNALELEDSALYLCASSLTRDSRRGSNQPQHFGDGTRLSIL.

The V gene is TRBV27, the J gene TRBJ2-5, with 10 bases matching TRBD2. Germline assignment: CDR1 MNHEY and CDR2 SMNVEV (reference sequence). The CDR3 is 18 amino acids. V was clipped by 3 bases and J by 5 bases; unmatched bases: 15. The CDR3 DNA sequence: TGTGCCAGCAGTTTCCGGATAGCGGGAGGCATCTTGGGGGAGACCCAGTACTTC. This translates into CASSFRIAGGILGETQYF.

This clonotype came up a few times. The CDR3 spells CASSPTGLISHEQYF. CDR3 coding DNA: TGCGCCAGCAGCCCGACAGGGCTAATTAGCCACGAGCAGTACTTC. The chain couples TRBV5-1 to TRBJ2-7; 7 bases are shared with TRBD1. With V trimmed by 4 bases and J by 5 bases, 12 bases remained unmatched. The CDR3 consists of 15 residues. Germline assignment: CDR1 SGHRS and CDR2 YFSETQ.

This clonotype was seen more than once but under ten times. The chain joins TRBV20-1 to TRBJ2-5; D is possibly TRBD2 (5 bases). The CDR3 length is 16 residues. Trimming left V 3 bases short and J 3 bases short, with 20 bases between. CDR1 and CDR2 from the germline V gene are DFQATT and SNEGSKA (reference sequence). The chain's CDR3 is CSASERVANKEETQYF. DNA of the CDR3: TGCAGTGCTAGTGAAAGGGTAGCGAATAAGGAAGAGACCCAGTACTTC.

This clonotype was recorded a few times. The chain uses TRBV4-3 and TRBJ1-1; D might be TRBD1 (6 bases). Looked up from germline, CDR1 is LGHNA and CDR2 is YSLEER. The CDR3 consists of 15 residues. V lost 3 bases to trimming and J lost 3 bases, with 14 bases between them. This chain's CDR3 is CASSQGKGGDTEAFF. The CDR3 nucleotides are TGCGCCAGCAGCCAGGGTAAGGGGGGTGACACTGAAGCTTTCTTT.

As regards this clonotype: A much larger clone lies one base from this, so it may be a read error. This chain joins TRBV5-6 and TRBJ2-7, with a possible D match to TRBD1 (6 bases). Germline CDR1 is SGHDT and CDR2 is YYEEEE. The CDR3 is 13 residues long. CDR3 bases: TGTGCCAACAGCATCAGGGGTTCCTACGAGCAGTACTTC. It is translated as CANSIRGSYEQYF.

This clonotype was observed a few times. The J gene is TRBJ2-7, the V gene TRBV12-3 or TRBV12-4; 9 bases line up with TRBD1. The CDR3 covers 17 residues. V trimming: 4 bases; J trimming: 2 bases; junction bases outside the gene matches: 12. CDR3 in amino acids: CASSSGTGTLRTYEQYF. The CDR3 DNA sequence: TGTGCCAGCAGTTCCGGGACAGGGACTCTTCGAACCTACGAGCAGTACTTC.

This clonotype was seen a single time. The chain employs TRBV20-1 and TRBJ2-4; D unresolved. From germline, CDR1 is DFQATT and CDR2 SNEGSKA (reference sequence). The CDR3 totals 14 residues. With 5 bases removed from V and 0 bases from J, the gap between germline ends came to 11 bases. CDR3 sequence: CSAQTYLAKNIQYF. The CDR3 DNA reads TGCAGTGCTCAGACTTACTTAGCCAAAAACATTCAGTACTTC.

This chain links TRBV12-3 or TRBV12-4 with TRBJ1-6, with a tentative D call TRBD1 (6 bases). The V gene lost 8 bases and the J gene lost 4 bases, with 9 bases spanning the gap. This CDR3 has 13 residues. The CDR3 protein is CASSGVYNSPLHF. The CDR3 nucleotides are TGTGCCAGCTCAGGGGTTTATAATTCACCCCTCCACTTT.

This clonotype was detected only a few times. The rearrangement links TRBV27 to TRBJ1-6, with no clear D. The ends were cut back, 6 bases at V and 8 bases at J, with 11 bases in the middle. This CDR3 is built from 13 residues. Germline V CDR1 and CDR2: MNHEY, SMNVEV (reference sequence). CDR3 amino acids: CASSPRVDSPLHF. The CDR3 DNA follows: TGTGCCAGCAGCCCCCGGGTGGATTCACCCCTCCACTTT.

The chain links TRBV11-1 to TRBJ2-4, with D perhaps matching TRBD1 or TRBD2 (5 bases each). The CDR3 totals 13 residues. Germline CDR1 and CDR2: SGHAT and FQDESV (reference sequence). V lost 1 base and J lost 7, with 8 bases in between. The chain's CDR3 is CASSLGEGNIQYF. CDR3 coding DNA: TGTGCCAGCAGCTTAGGCGAGGGGAACATTCAGTACTTC. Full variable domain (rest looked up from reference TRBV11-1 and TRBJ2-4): EAEVAQSPRYKITEKSQAVAFWCDPISGHATLYWYRQILGQGPELLVQFQDESVVDDSQLPKDRFSAERLKGVDSTLKIQPAELGDSAMYLCASSLGEGNIQYFGAGTRLSVL.

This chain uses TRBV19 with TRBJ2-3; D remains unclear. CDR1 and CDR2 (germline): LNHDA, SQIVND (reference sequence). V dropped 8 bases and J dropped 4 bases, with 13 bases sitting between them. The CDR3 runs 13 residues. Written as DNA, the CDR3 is TGTGCCAGTCGTCCTCCGGGCGCAGATACGCAGTATTTT. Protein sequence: CASRPPGADTQYF. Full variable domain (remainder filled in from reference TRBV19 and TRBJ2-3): DGGITQSPKYLFRKEGQNVTLSCEQNLNHDAMYWYRQDPGQGLRLIYYSQIVNDFQKGDIAEGYSVSREKKESFPLTVTSAQKNPTAFYLCASRPPGADTQYFGPGTRLTVL.